A selection of T cell receptor beta chains follows, all from one sample in a study of memory CD4+ T cells and cytomegalovirus serostatus. Profiling relied on immunoSEQ multiplex PCR, and the TCRdb table lists in-frame clones only, not all of them. The repertoire holds approximately 46,000 clones, with 75% to 85% as singletons. Sequences were obtained from memory CD4+ T cells from blood. The receptors come from an adult in good health and CMV-seronegative. The CDR3 runs from the conserved cysteine through the conserved F or W. D genes are given only for firm matches. A row's size may be missing; if present it is once, few, many or a size class.

TRBV7-8	-	TRBJ1-2	-	TGTGCCAGCAGCTTAGGAGGGGATGGGCACTATGGCTACACCTTC	CASSLGGDGHYGYTF
TRBV5-1	-	TRBJ1-1	once	TGCGCCAGCAGTCCCCGGGAGGCGGTTTTAGGCACTGAAGCTTTCTTT	CASSPREAVLGTEAFF
TRBV6-5	-	TRBJ2-2	once	TGTGCCAGCAGCTATTTACAGGGGGAGCTGTTTTTT	CASSYLQGELFF
TRBV19	-	TRBJ2-7	-	TGTGCCAGTAGTATCGACAGCTACTACGAGCAGTACTTC	CASSIDSYYEQYF
TRBV30	-	TRBJ1-6	-	TGTGCCTGGAGGGCGGCGGGGGTGAATAATTCACCCCTCCACTTT	CAWRAAGVNNSPLHF
TRBV9	-	TRBJ1-2	-	TGTGCCAGCAGCGTCACATCGGGGGACTATGGCTACACCTTC	CASSVTSGDYGYTF
TRBV5-7	-	TRBJ1-5	-	TGTGCCAGCAGCCTGGAGTCTTTACCCCAGCATTTT	CASSLESLPQHF
TRBV6-4	TRBD2	TRBJ2-2	-	TGTGCCAGCAGGGGGGGGAAGGACACCGGGGAGCTGTTTTTT	CASRGGKDTGELFF
TRBV19	TRBD1	TRBJ2-7	-	TGTGCCAGTAGTTCTTCGGCAGGGGGCGGGCAGTACTTC	CASSSSAGGGQYF
TRBV11-3	-	TRBJ1-5	once	TGTGCCAGCAGCTTATGGTCTGGGAGGGATGGTCAGCCCCAGCATTTT	CASSLWSGRDGQPQHF
TRBV29-1	TRBD2	TRBJ2-7	-	TGCAGCGTTGTTGGACTAGCGGGAAACGAGCAGTACTTC	CSVVGLAGNEQYF
TRBV6-6	TRBD2	TRBJ2-5	-	TGTGCCAGCAGTTACAGGTCCGGGGGGCAAGAGACCCAGTACTTC	CASSYRSGGQETQYF
TRBV9	-	TRBJ2-2	-	TGTGCCAGCAGCGTAGACTCCCAGAGACTAGTTTCCGGGGAGCTGTTTTTT	CASSVDSQRLVSGELFF
TRBV30	TRBD1	TRBJ1-5	few	TGTGCCTGGAGTCAGACAGGGGGCGGTCAGCCCCAGCATTTT	CAWSQTGGGQPQHF
TRBV7-9	-	TRBJ1-1	few	TGTGCCAGCAGCTTTTATGGGACGATGAACACTGAAGCTTTCTTT	CASSFYGTMNTEAFF
TRBV30	TRBD1	TRBJ1-2	-	TGTGCCTGGAGTGAGACGGACAGGGCTAACTATGGCTACACCTTC	CAWSETDRANYGYTF
TRBV7-3	TRBD2	TRBJ2-5	-	TGTGCCAGCAGCTTAGGGGCGGGAGCTCTACAAGAGACCCAGTACTTC	CASSLGAGALQETQYF
TRBV19	TRBD1	TRBJ1-1	-	TGTGCCAGTAGGGCACAGGGGGGGAACACTGAAGCTTTCTTT	CASRAQGGNTEAFF
TRBV6-5	-	TRBJ1-5	few	TGTGCCAGCGGGAGACGAGCTGCGGATCAGCCCCAGCATTTT	CASGRRAADQPQHF
TRBV4-1	-	TRBJ1-5	-	TGCGCCAGCAGCCAAATTGACCTACGCTACAATCAGCCCCAGCATTTT	CASSQIDLRYNQPQHF
TRBV2	-	TRBJ2-7	-	TGTGCCAGCAGTGGTACTGTACGATCAGTCTACGAGCAGTACTTC	CASSGTVRSVYEQYF
TRBV5-6	-	TRBJ2-1	-	TGTGCCAGCAGCCGGAGGTCCTACAATGAGCAGTTCTTC	CASSRRSYNEQFF
TRBV2	TRBD2	TRBJ2-3	-	TGTGCCAGCAGTGTTGGTGGTAGCGGGAGTGATACGCAGTATTTT	CASSVGGSGSDTQYF
TRBV5-1	-	TRBJ1-2	-	TGCGCCAGCAGCGGGACCCCGACGGCCTCCTATGGCTACACCTTC	CASSGTPTASYGYTF
TRBV5-1	-	TRBJ2-3	-	TGCGCCAGCAGCTTGGAAGGGAAGGGCACAGATACGCAGTATTTT	CASSLEGKGTDTQYF
TRBV5-1	-	TRBJ2-7	-	TGCGCCAGCAGCTTGTCGGCAGCCTACGAGCAGTACTTC	CASSLSAAYEQYF
TRBV5-4	-	TRBJ2-7	once	TGTGCCAGCAGCAGAACAAGAAACGACGAGCAGTACTTC	CASSRTRNDEQYF
TRBV4-1	-	TRBJ1-2	-	TGCGCCAGCAGCCAAGGCTCTCCGGTCAGAGGACATGGCTACACCTTC	CASSQGSPVRGHGYTF
TRBV4-2	TRBD1	TRBJ1-2	-	TGTGCCAGCAGCCAAGACCTCGGCGACAGGGGCCAAGGGTATGGCTACACCTTC	CASSQDLGDRGQGYGYTF
TRBV25-1	-	TRBJ2-5	-	TGTGCCAGCAGTGAGGGGAAGACCCAGTACTTC	CASSEGKTQYF
TRBV30	TRBD1	TRBJ2-7	-	TGTGCCTGGAGCGTGGGACAGGAGCTCTACGAGCAGTACTTC	CAWSVGQELYEQYF
TRBV19	-	TRBJ1-2	-	TGTGCCAGTACGGGGGGGGCTAACTATGGCTACACCTTC	CASTGGANYGYTF
TRBV7-8	-	TRBJ1-3	-	TGTGCCAGCACCAACAGGAGTAGCTCTGGAAACACCATATATTTT	CASTNRSSSGNTIYF
TRBV6-6	-	TRBJ1-1	-	TGTGCCAGCAGTTACGTAGGGGAGAACACTGAAGCTTTCTTT	CASSYVGENTEAFF
TRBV7-2	-	TRBJ2-1	-	TGTGCCAGCAGCTTAGGCCGGGACAATGAGCAGTTCTTC	CASSLGRDNEQFF
TRBV18	-	TRBJ2-7	-	TGTGCCAGCTCACGCCGGGGCAGGGACTACGAGCAGTACTTC	CASSRRGRDYEQYF
TRBV7-8	TRBD1	TRBJ2-6	-	TGTGCCAGCAGCTTAACGACAGGGCTATACTCTGGGGCCAACGTCCTGACTTTC	CASSLTTGLYSGANVLTF
TRBV5-1	-	TRBJ1-2	-	TGCGCCAGCAGCTTGGGGGGGACTCTGGATTCCCTGGGCTACACCTTC	CASSLGGTLDSLGYTF
TRBV11-2	-	TRBJ2-3	-	TGTGCCAGCAGCCCCGTCGGGAGAACAGATACGCAGTATTTT	CASSPVGRTDTQYF
TRBV30	-	TRBJ1-1	once	TGTGCCTGGAGTGTATATGAGAACGCTGAAGCTTTCTTT	CAWSVYENAEAFF
TRBV11-2	-	TRBJ2-2	-	TGTGCCAGCAGCTTAAATCGGTGGGCCGGGGAGCTGTTTTTT	CASSLNRWAGELFF
TRBV7-9	TRBD1	TRBJ1-4	-	TGTGCCAGCAGCTACGGACAGGGGGCTGAAAAACTGTTTTTT	CASSYGQGAEKLFF
TRBV19	TRBD1	TRBJ1-1	-	TGTGCCAGTAGTAGGACAGGGGATGGGAACACTGAAGCTTTCTTT	CASSRTGDGNTEAFF
TRBV7-2	TRBD2	TRBJ2-2	-	TGTGCCAGCAGCTTATCCCCGACTAGCAGGAACACCGGGGAGCTGTTTTTT	CASSLSPTSRNTGELFF
TRBV5-4	-	TRBJ2-3	-	TGTGCCAGCAAAGAAAGACTAGTCGGCACAGATACGCAGTATTTT	CASKERLVGTDTQYF
TRBV18	-	TRBJ2-3	-	TGTGCCAGCTCACCACTAGACAGTCAGAACACAGATACGCAGTATTTT	CASSPLDSQNTDTQYF
TRBV29-1	-	TRBJ2-1	-	TGCAGCGTCGACCCCGACTCCGCCGACAATGAGCAGTTCTTC	CSVDPDSADNEQFF
TRBV11-3	-	TRBJ2-3	-	TGTGCCAGCAGCTTAGGGAGCGACACAGATACGCAGTATTTT	CASSLGSDTDTQYF
TRBV30	-	TRBJ2-1	few	TGTGCCTGGAGCCAAAATTGGGATGAGCAGTTCTTC	CAWSQNWDEQFF
TRBV7-9	-	TRBJ2-7	-	TGTGCCAGCAGCGGGGGGGCCTCCAGCTCCTACGAGCAGTACTTC	CASSGGASSSYEQYF
TRBV2	-	TRBJ1-5	-	TGTGCCAGCAGTGAATGGGACGCCGGGAGTCAGCCCCAGCATTTT	CASSEWDAGSQPQHF
TRBV10-3	TRBD2	TRBJ2-3	-	TGTGCCATCAGTGAGCCCATCAGACTAGCGGGAGACTCAGATACGCAGTATTTT	CAISEPIRLAGDSDTQYF
TRBV11-3	TRBD1	TRBJ2-7	-	TGTGCCAGCAGCCGGCGGACAGGGCTGGACTACGAGCAGTACTTC	CASSRRTGLDYEQYF
TRBV5-8	-	TRBJ1-1	-	TGTGCCAGCAGCTTGGGAGGGGTTGTGAAAGCTTTCTTT	CASSLGGVVKAFF
TRBV11-3	-	TRBJ2-5	-	TGTGCCAGCAGCTTAATCTTTGGGCAAGAGACCCAGTACTTC	CASSLIFGQETQYF
TRBV29-1	TRBD2	TRBJ2-5	-	TGCAGCGTTGAAGCTGGACTAGCGGGAGATGGGGAGACCCAGTACTTC	CSVEAGLAGDGETQYF
TRBV2	-	TRBJ1-1	-	TGTGCCAGCAGTGCGGACCTGAACACTGAAGCTTTCTTT	CASSADLNTEAFF